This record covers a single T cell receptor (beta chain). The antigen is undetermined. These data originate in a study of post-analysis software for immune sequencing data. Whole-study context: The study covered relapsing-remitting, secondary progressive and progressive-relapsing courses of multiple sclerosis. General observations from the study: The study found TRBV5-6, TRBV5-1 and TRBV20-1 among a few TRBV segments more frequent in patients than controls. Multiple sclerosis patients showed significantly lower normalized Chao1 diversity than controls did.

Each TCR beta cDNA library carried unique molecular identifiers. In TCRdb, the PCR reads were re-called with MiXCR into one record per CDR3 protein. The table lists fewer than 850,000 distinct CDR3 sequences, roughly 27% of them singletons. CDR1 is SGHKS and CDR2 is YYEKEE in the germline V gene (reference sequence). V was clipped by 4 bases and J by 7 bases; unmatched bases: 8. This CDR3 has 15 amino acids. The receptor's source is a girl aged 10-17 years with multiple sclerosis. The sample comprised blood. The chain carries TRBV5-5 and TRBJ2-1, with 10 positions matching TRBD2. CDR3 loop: CASSPQRGGLNEQFF. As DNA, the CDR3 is TGTGCCAGCAGCCCGCAGCGGGGGGGCTTAAATGAGCAGTTCTTC.